What follows describes a single TCR beta chain. What it recognizes is unknown. The same CDR3 is also encoded by other DNA sequences in this sample. This sample is part of a study of shared clonotypes between healthy human individuals. On sorted subsets, replicate PCRs used approximately 190 ng DNA, or 27,000 or so T cell genomes. Generated by immunoSEQ multiplex PCR, the TCRdb table keeps only in-frame clones and is missing some. The sample records roughly 2.5 million clones, around nine tenths being singletons. Study results and caveats: Relative to their counterparts shared across all four donors, non-shared clonotypes exhibited diminished generation probabilities.

The receptor's source is a man between 18 and 35 years old in good health. Sample: naive CD4+ T cells sorted from blood. Specified subset: CD45RA+ positively selected.

CDR3 region: CASSILSSYNEQFF. CDR3 in DNA: TGTGCCAGTAGTATACTTAGCTCCTACAATGAGCAGTTCTTC. The V gene is TRBV19, the J gene TRBJ2-1; D remains ambiguous. Germline loops: CDR1 LNHDA, CDR2 SQIVND (reference sequence). Deletions cut 2 bases from V and 0 bases from J, with 5 bases between. CDR3 length equals 14 residues.